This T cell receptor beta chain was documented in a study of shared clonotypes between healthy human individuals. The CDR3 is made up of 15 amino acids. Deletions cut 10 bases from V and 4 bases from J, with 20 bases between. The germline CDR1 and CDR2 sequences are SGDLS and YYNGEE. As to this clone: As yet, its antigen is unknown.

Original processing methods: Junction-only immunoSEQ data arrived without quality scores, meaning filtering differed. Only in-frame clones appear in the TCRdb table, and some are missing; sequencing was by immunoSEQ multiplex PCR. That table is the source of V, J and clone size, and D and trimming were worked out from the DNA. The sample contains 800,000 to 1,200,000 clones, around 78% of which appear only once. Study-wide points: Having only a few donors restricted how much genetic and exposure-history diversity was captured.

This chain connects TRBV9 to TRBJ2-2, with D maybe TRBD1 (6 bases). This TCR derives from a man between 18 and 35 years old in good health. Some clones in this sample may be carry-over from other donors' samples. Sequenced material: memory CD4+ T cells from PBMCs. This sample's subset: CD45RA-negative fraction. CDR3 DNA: TGTGCCTCCACCGAGGGGGTGTGGGGCACCGGGGAGCTGTTTTTT. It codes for CASTEGVWGTGELFF.